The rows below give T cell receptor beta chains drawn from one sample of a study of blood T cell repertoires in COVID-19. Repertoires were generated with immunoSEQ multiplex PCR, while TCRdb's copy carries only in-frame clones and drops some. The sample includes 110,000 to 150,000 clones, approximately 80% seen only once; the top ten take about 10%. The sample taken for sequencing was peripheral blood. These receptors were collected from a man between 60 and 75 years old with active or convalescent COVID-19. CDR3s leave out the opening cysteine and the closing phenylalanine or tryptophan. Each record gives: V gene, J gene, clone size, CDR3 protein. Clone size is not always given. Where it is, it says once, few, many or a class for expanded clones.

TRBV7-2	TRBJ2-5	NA	ASSLAAGYNLETQY
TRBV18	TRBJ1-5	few	ASSNGQSQNQPQH
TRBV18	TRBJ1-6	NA	ASSRDNQARHNSPLH
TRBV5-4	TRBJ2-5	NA	ASSGPGLAGRETQY
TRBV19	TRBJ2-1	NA	ASRGTSGRVRDEQF
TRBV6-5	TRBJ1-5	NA	ASRGGNQPQH
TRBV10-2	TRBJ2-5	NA	ASSERGETQY
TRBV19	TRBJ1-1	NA	ASTFAGEAF
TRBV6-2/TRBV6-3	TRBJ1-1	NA	ASSSNRDNTEAF
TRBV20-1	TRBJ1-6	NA	SASRPGSSYNSPLH
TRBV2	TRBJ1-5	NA	ASSGQGQTNQPQH
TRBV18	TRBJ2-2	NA	ASSIREGTNTGELF
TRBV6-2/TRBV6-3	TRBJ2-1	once	ASSYAGVLYNEQF
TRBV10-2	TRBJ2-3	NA	ASSRGGSTDTQY
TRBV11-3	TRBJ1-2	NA	ASSFLQGARGYT
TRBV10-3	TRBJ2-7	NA	AISEQGAGRGEQY
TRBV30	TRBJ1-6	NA	AWSALGGFDNSPLH
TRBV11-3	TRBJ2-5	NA	ASSPGWQETQY
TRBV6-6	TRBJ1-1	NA	ASSYSPGDRVTEAF
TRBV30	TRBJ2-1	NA	AWSRTSGLPSYNEQF
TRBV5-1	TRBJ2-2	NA	ASSLTNTGELF
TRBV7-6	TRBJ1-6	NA	ASSLGDSSYNSPLH
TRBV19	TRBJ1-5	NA	ASSIPWDRGLESNQPQH
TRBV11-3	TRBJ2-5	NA	ASSNRDNKETQY
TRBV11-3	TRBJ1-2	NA	ASSLDNRPEPNYGYT
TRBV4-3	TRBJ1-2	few	ASSQVWQDNYGYT
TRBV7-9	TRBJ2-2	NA	ASSSSDRGRGELF
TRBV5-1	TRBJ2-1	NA	ASSWTSGRVGEQF
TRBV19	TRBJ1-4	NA	ASTKTGAATNEKLF
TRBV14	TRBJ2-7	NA	ASSRTDKGAFGRTKEQY
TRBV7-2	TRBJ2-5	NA	ASSPKIGGETQY
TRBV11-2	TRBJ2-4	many	ASSGLAGGNIQY
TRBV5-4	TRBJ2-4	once	ASTRDRGAHIQY
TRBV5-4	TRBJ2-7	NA	ASSHGTGITYEQY
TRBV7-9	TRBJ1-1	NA	ASSGRDRAGTEAF
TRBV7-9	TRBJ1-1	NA	ASSRSWVITEAF
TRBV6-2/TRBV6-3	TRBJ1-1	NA	ASSYTGQNTEAF
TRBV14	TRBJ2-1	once	ASSRGGRFSSSYNEQF
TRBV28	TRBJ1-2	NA	ASNIGGAREVEGYT
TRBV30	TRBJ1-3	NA	AWSWWDRGRNTIY
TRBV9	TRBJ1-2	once	ASSVASGFYGYT
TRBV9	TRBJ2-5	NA	ASSGTSGKWETQY
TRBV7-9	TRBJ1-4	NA	ASSLGTGTGNEKLF
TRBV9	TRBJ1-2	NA	ASSAGGGSYGYT
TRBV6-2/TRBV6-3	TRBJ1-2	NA	ASSLDGGNYGYT
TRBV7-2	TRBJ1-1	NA	ASSQLGDRVTAEAF
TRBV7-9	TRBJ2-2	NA	ASSFRQARTGELF
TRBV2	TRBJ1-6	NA	ARQGVLGSPLH
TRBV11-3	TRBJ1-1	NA	ASSSDSLNTEAF
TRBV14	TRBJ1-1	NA	ASSQDRGTEAF
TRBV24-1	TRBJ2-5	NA	ATSDLAVGTQY
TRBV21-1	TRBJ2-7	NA	ASTWTGSSYEQY
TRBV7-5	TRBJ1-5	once	ARSLAEGATKPQH
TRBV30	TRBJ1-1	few	AWRTGPNTEAF
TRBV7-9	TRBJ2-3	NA	ASSFPDRGPDTQY